This T cell receptor gamma chain comes out of a study of Vδ1+ human thymocytes. On this clone: Its antigen is currently unknown.

Germline CDR1 is EGSTGY and CDR2 is YDSYTSSV. The CDR3 covers 13 residues. The J segment lost 6 bases and the V segment lost 0 bases, leaving 5 bases of the junction unmatched. Study-wide results and limits: Thymic TRG and TRD repertoires appeared highly polyclonal, with Gaussian CDR3 length distributions.

Extracted RNA was reverse transcribed into cDNA. Multiplex PCR used pooled V-gene forward primers and a constant-region reverse primer to amplify CDR3s. TCRdb applied CATT to the multiplex PCR reads for clone calling. The profile shows under 25,000 gamma-chain clones, roughly an eighth of them singletons. V gene TRGV4 combines with J gene TRGJ1 or TRGJ2. The clonotype was recovered from a child under three years old who had congenital heart surgery. Sequenced material: Vdelta1+ gamma-delta thymocytes from the thymus. Subset indicated: FACS-sorted CD3+ TCRalphabeta- TCRVdelta1+ TCRVdelta2- thymocytes. CDR3 sequence: CATWDGSLYKKLF. The DNA for the CDR3 is TGTGCCACCTGGGATGGGTCCCTTTATAAGAAACTCTTT.